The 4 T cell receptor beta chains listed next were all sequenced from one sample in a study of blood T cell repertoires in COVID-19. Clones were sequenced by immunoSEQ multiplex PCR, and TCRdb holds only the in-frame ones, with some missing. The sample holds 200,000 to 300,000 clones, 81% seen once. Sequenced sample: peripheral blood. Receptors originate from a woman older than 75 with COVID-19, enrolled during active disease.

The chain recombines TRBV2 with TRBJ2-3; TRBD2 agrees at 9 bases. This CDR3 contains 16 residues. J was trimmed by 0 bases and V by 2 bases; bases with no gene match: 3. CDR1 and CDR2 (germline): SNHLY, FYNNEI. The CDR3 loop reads CASSETTSGSTDTQYF. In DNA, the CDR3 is TGTGCCAGCAGTGAAACGACTAGCGGTAGCACAGATACGCAGTATTTT.

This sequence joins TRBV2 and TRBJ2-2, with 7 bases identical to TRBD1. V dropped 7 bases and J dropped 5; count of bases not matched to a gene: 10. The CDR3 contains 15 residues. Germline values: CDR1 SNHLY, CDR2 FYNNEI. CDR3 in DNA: TGTGCCAGCACTCTTCGGACAGGCTTAACCGGGGAGCTGTTTTTT. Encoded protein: CASTLRTGLTGELFF. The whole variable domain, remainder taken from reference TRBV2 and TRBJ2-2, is EPEVTQTPSHQVTQMGQEVILRCVPISNHLYFYWYRQILGQKVEFLVSFYNNEISEKSEIFDDQFSVERPDGSNFTLKIRSTKLEDSAMYFCASTLRTGLTGELFFGEGSRLTVL.

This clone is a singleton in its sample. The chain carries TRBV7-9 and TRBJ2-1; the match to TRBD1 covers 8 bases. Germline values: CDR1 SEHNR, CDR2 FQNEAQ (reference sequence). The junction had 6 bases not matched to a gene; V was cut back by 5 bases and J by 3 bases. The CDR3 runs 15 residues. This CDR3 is CASSPLQGVYNEQFF. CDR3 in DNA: TGTGCCAGCAGCCCCCTACAGGGGGTCTACAATGAGCAGTTCTTC.

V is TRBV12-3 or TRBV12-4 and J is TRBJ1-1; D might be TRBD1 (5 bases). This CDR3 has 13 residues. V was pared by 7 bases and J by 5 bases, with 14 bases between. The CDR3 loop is CASNFQGPTEAFF. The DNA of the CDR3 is TGTGCCAGCAACTTTCAGGGCCCTACTGAAGCTTTCTTT.